The 7 T cell receptor beta chains reported below all come from one sample, sequenced in a study of T cell responses to AZD1222 COVID-19 vaccine. Only in-frame clones appear in the TCRdb table, and some are missing; sequencing was by immunoSEQ multiplex PCR. This table has about 90,000 clones, less than 85% appearing once. Specimen: peripheral blood, collected 28 days after the second AZD1222 dose. The receptors shown here come from an adult who received the AZD1222 COVID-19 vaccine.

This chain joins TRBV27 and TRBJ2-2, with 11 bases lining up with TRBD1. Germline loops: CDR1 MNHEY, CDR2 SMNVEV (reference sequence). This CDR3 spans 19 amino acids. V lost 4 bases, J lost 5 bases, and 15 bases stayed unmatched. The CDR3 spells CASSSTVGTGGTWTGELFF. In DNA form, the CDR3 reads TGTGCCAGCAGTTCGACCGTAGGGACAGGGGGGACGTGGACCGGGGAGCTGTTTTTT.

V is TRBV2 and J is TRBJ1-5; weak D call: TRBD1 (6 bases). Germline V lookup: CDR1 SNHLY, CDR2 FYNNEI. This CDR3 spans 14 amino acids. Trimming shortened V by 5 bases and J by 3 bases, and 11 bases separated the two germline ends. The CDR3 here is CASSPGQNNQPQHF. The CDR3, as DNA: TGTGCCAGCAGTCCCGGACAGAACAATCAGCCCCAGCATTTT.

This clone was counted a few times. CDR3 sequence: CASSLSGTVNIQYF. The DNA of the CDR3 is TGTGCCAGCAGCCTTTCCGGGACAGTAAACATTCAGTACTTC. This sequence joins TRBV14 and TRBJ2-4; 7 bases are a match to TRBD1. V lost 4 bases to trimming and J lost 6 bases; unmatched junction nucleotides: 6. From germline, CDR1 is SGHDN and CDR2 FVKESK. The CDR3 is made up of 14 amino acids.

This clone was counted a few times. The chain links TRBV7-9 to TRBJ1-4; the D is unclear. V was clipped by 4 bases and J by 8 bases, with 17 bases between them. This CDR3 is 15 amino acids long. CDR1 is SEHNR and CDR2 is FQNEAQ in the germline V gene (reference sequence). The CDR3 nucleotides read TGTGCCAGCAGCTCGAGGAGGCTGGGTCGGGAAAAACTGTTTTTT. Its protein product is CASSSRRLGREKLFF.

This chain joins TRBV30 and TRBJ1-2; possible D gene TRBD1, 6 bases. Germline V gives CDR1 GTSNPN, CDR2 SVGIG (reference sequence). Trimming cost V 4 bases and J 3 bases, with 12 bases left between them. The CDR3 is made up of 13 amino acids. CDR3 residues: CAWNIGGDYGYTF. The DNA for the CDR3 is TGTGCCTGGAACATTGGGGGCGACTATGGCTACACCTTC.

The chain links TRBV3-1 (or the pseudogene TRBV3-2) to TRBJ2-1; a possible D gene is TRBD2 (6 bases). This CDR3 region has 15 residues. The germline V gene has CDR1 LGHDT and CDR2 YNNKEL (reference sequence). The V and J ends lost 0 bases and 5 bases respectively, with 11 bases between them. The CDR3 reads CASSQETTRHNEQFF. The CDR3 DNA is TGTGCCAGCAGCCAAGAGACGACTAGACACAATGAGCAGTTCTTC.

This clone has just a few counts. Additional DNA sequences in this sample encode the identical CDR3. V and J are TRBV5-1 and TRBJ2-5; 7 positions match TRBD2. The CDR3 is 14 residues long. CDR1 and CDR2 from the germline V gene are SGHRS and YFSETQ. J gave up 5 bases and V 4 bases, and 8 bases lay outside the gene matches. The chain's CDR3 is CASSLGRGAETQYF. The CDR3 nucleotides are TGCGCCAGCAGCCTTGGGAGGGGCGCGGAGACCCAGTACTTC.